The 16 T cell receptor beta chains below were found in one sample sequenced in a study of cytomegalovirus exposure and HLA in healthy donors. This PCR relied on a set of 60 Vbeta primers and 13 Jbeta primers. TCRdb keeps only in-frame clones here, not all; method: immunoSEQ multiplex PCR. The sample has roughly 90,000 clones, around 79% seen once. The sequencing sample was made of PBMCs. The receptors here all came from a woman aged 35 to 49 in good health and CMV-seropositive.

In regard to this clone: Other DNA sequences from this sample encode an identical CDR3 as well. The V gene is TRBV5-1, the J gene TRBJ2-1; TRBD1 agrees at 8 bases. The CDR3 runs to 14 residues. V lost 1 base and J lost 4; bases outside the gene matches: 1. Germline V CDR1 and CDR2: SGHRS, YFSETQ. The CDR3 is CASSLTGGYNEQFF. As DNA, the CDR3 is TGCGCCAGCAGCTTGACAGGGGGATACAATGAGCAGTTCTTC.

This clone appeared a single time. The sample carries other DNA sequences with the same CDR3. The gene calls are TRBV5-1 and TRBJ1-2; 7 bases align to TRBD1. This CDR3 is built from 16 residues. Germline trimming cut 0 bases from V and 5 bases from J; bases unmatched to any gene: 10. The germline V gene has CDR1 SGHRS and CDR2 YFSETQ. CDR3 residues: CASSLGQTQGRYGYTF. The CDR3, as DNA: TGCGCCAGCAGCTTGGGGCAAACACAGGGGCGGTATGGCTACACCTTC.

This clone was seen a few times. The chain links TRBV7-8 to TRBJ1-1, with D tentatively TRBD1 (6 bases). CDR3 size: 14 residues. CDR1 and CDR2 (germline): SGHVS, FQNEAQ. Trimming removed 4 bases from V and 5 bases from J, with 14 bases in between. The DNA for the CDR3 is TGTGCCAGCAGCTGGGCAGGGGCAGGGACTGAAGCTTTCTTT. Translating it yields CASSWAGAGTEAFF.

DNA of the CDR3: TGTGCCAGCAGTTTACCTCCTTCTAGCCCCAAAAACACCGGGGAGCTGTTTTTT. Translating it yields CASSLPPSSPKNTGELFF. V usage is TRBV27 and J usage is TRBJ2-2, with D tentatively TRBD2 (5 bases). CDR1 MNHEY and CDR2 SMNVEV come from the germline V gene (reference sequence). CDR3 length equals 18 residues. The V and J ends lost 2 bases and 2 bases respectively, with 18 bases between them.

V and J are TRBV7-2 and TRBJ2-3; D gene unclear. Trimming stripped 6 bases from V and 0 bases from J, with 10 bases between. Germline V lookup: CDR1 SGHTA, CDR2 FQGNSA. The CDR3 sequence is 14 residues long. DNA for the CDR3: TGTGCCAGCAGGCTAGATTTTAGCACAGATACGCAGTATTTT. This sequence encodes CASRLDFSTDTQYF.

The genes are TRBV5-1 and TRBJ2-3; 9 nucleotides align to TRBD1. Trimming removed 0 bases from V and 4 bases from J; junction bases left unmatched: 3. Germline CDR1 reads SGHRS; CDR2 reads YFSETQ. This CDR3 spans 15 amino acids. CDR3 residues: CASSLGQGGADTQYF. In nucleotides, the CDR3 is TGCGCCAGCAGCTTGGGACAGGGGGGAGCAGATACGCAGTATTTT.

V is TRBV19 and J is TRBJ1-5; a weak D match, TRBD1 (5 bases). Trimming pared 5 bases from V and 2 bases from J, leaving 13 bases between. The CDR3 is 15 residues long. The germline gives CDR1 LNHDA, CDR2 SQIVND (reference sequence). CDR3 protein: CASSSGGDGNQPQHF. CDR3 in DNA: TGTGCCAGTAGTTCAGGAGGGGATGGCAATCAGCCCCAGCATTTT. The full variable domain, in which reference TRBV19 and TRBJ1-5 provide the parts outside the CDR3, is DGGITQSPKYLFRKEGQNVTLSCEQNLNHDAMYWYRQDPGQGLRLIYYSQIVNDFQKGDIAEGYSVSREKKESFPLTVTSAQKNPTAFYLCASSSGGDGNQPQHFGDGTRLSIL.

The chain uses TRBV5-4 and TRBJ2-3, with 12 nucleotides matching TRBD1. The CDR3 length is 18 residues. After removal of 3 bases from V and 1 base from J, the junction contained 9 bases not matched to a gene. Germline CDR1 reads SGHNT; CDR2 reads YYREEE (reference sequence). The CDR3 region is CASSSGGQGAWGTDTQYF. The CDR3 nucleotides read TGTGCCAGCAGCTCGGGGGGACAGGGGGCGTGGGGCACAGATACGCAGTATTTT.

V gene TRBV12-5 combines with J gene TRBJ2-3; 8 bases agree with TRBD1. Germline loops: CDR1 LGHNT, CDR2 FRNRAP. The junction had 6 bases not matched to a gene; V was cut back by 1 base and J by 9 bases. This CDR3 contains 14 residues. CDR3 nucleotides: TGTGCTAGTGGTTTGGGGAACGGACAGGGAACGCAGTATTTT. Protein: CASGLGNGQGTQYF. Based on the CDR3 plus reference TRBV12-5 and TRBJ2-3, the full variable domain is DARVTQTPRHKVTEMGQEVTMRCQPILGHNTVFWYRQTMMQGLELLAYFRNRAPLDDSGMPKDRFSAEMPDATLATLKIQPSEPRDSAVYFCASGLGNGQGTQYFGPGTRLTVL.

V is TRBV29-1 and J is TRBJ2-1, with a possible D match to TRBD2 (5 bases). Trimming pared 6 bases from V and 3 bases from J, leaving 15 bases between. Germline CDR1 SQVTM, CDR2 ANQGSEA. This CDR3 is 14 amino acids long. The CDR3 sequence: CSVVGRGSYNEQFF. The CDR3 DNA sequence: TGCAGCGTCGTGGGTCGTGGGAGCTACAATGAGCAGTTCTTC.

The chain employs TRBV2 and TRBJ1-1; perhaps TRBD1 as D (6 bases). The V end was cut by 6 bases, the J end by 5 bases, with 13 bases between. The CDR3 contains 13 residues. CDR1 and CDR2 from the germline V gene are SNHLY and FYNNEI. CDR3 loop: CASRLGAQTEAFF. Here the CDR3 DNA reads TGTGCCAGCAGATTGGGGGCTCAGACTGAAGCTTTCTTT. The full variable domain, rest sourced from reference TRBV2 and TRBJ1-1, is EPEVTQTPSHQVTQMGQEVILRCVPISNHLYFYWYRQILGQKVEFLVSFYNNEISEKSEIFDDQFSVERPDGSNFTLKIRSTKLEDSAMYFCASRLGAQTEAFFGQGTRLTVV.

A remark on this clone: Within the sample, other DNA sequences also encode this same CDR3. DNA of the CDR3: TGTGCCAGCAGCTTAGAAGCGGGTAGTGGCTACACCTTC. Protein product: CASSLEAGSGYTF. The chain employs TRBV11-2 and TRBJ1-2; the D is unclear. The germline V and J ends were trimmed by 0 bases and 7 bases, with 9 bases remaining between them. CDR1 SGHAT and CDR2 FQNNGV come from the germline V gene. This CDR3 comprises 13 residues.

V usage is TRBV4-2 and J usage is TRBJ2-7; TRBD2 might be the D (6 bases). Germline CDR1 is LGHNA and CDR2 is YNFKEQ. The V end was cut by 0 bases, the J end by 2 bases, with 11 bases between. The CDR3 has 15 amino acids. CDR3 sequence reads: CASSQDRDSAYEQYF. CDR3 DNA sequence: TGTGCCAGCAGCCAAGATAGGGACTCCGCCTACGAGCAGTACTTC.

The chain couples TRBV25-1 to TRBJ2-1; 7 bases align to TRBD1. V lost 7 bases, J lost 6 bases, and 9 bases stayed unmatched. This CDR3 has 14 amino acids. Germline values: CDR1 MGHDK, CDR2 SYGVNS. CDR3 residues: CASTATGLVNEQFF. The CDR3 DNA reads as TGTGCCAGCACCGCGACAGGGTTGGTCAATGAGCAGTTCTTC.

The rearrangement joins TRBV2 to TRBJ1-5; TRBD1 matches 10 bases. The CDR3 totals 13 residues. The ends lost 5 bases at V and 6 bases at J; junction bases unmatched: 1. Germline lookup yields CDR1 SNHLY and CDR2 FYNNEI. CDR3 sequence reads: CASSWDRGQPQHF. The CDR3 coding sequence is TGTGCCAGCAGTTGGGACAGGGGTCAGCCCCAGCATTTT.

DNA of the CDR3: TGTGCCAGCAGTAAGACAGGGTTCACTGAAGCTTTCTTT. The encoded protein is CASSKTGFTEAFF. The chain joins TRBV6-5 to TRBJ1-1; 7 bases align to TRBD1. Germline V gene data show CDR1 as MNHEY and CDR2 as SVGAGI. The junction had 4 bases not matched to a gene; V was cut back by 5 bases and J by 4 bases. The CDR3 contains 13 residues.